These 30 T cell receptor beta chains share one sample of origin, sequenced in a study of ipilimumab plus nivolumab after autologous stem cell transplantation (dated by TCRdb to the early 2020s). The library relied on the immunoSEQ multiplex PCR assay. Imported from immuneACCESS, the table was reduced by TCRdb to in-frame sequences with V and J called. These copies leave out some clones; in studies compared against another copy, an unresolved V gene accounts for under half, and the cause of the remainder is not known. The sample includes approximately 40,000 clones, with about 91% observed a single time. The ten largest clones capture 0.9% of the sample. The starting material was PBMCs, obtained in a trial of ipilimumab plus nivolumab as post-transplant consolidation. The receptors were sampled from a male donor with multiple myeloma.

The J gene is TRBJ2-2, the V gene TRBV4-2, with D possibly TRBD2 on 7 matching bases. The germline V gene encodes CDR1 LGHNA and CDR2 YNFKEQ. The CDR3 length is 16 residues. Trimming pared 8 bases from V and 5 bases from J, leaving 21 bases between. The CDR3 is CASRQGWGGRTGELFF. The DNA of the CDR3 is TGTGCCAGCCGTCAGGGGTGGGGGGGCCGTACCGGGGAGCTGTTTTTT.

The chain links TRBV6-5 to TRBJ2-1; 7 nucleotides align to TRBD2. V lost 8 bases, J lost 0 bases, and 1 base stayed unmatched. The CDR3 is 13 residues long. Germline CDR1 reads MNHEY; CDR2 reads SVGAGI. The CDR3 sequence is CASGRGSYNEQFF. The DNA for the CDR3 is TGTGCCAGCGGGAGGGGCTCCTACAATGAGCAGTTCTTC.

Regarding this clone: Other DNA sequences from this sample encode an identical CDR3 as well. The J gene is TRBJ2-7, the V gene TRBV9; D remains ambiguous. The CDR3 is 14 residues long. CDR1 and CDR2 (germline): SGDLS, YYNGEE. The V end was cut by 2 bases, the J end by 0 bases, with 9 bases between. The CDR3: CASSVTAPSYEQYF. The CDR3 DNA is TGTGCCAGCAGCGTTACAGCGCCCTCCTACGAGCAGTACTTC.

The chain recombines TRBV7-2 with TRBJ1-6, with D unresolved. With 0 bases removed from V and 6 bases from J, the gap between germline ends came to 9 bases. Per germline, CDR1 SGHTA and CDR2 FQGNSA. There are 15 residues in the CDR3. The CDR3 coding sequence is TGTGCCAGCAGCTTAGCTGGACGTTCTAATTCACCCCTCCACTTT. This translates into CASSLAGRSNSPLHF.

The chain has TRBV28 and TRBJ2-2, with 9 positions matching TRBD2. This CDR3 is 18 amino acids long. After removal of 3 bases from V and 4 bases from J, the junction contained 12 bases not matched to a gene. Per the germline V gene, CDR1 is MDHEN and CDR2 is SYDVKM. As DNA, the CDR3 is TGTGCCAGCAGTTTTATCCTGATCGCGGGGGGGGCCACCGGGGAGCTGTTTTTT. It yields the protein CASSFILIAGGATGELFF.

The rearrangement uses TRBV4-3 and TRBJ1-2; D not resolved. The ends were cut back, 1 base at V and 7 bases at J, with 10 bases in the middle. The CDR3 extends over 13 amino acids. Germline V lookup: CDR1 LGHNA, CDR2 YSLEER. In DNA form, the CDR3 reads TGCGCCAGCAGCCAAGTAAATGTGGGTGGCTACACCTTC. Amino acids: CASSQVNVGGYTF.

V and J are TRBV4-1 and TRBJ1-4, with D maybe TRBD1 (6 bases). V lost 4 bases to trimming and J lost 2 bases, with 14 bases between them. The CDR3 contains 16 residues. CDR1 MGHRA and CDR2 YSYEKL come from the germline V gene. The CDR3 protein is CASSRLGGRTNEKLFF. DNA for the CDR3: TGCGCCAGCAGCCGGCTAGGGGGTCGTACTAATGAAAAACTGTTTTTT.

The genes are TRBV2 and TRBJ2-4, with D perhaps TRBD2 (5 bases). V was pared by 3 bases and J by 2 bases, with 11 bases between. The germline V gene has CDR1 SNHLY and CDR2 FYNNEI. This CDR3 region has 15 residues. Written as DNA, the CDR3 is TGTGCCAGCAGTGATGGAGGACTGACCAAAAACATTCAGTACTTC. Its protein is CASSDGGLTKNIQYF.

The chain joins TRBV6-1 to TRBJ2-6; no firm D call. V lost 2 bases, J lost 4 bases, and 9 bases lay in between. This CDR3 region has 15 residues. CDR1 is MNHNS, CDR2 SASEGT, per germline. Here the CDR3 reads CASSEPGYGANVLTF. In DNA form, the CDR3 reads TGTGCCAGCAGTGAACCCGGGTACGGGGCCAACGTCCTGACTTTC.

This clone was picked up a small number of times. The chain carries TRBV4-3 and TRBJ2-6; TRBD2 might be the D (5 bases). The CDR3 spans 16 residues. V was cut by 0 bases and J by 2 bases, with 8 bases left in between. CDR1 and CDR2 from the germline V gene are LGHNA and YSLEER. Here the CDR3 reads CASSQEDGAGANVLTF. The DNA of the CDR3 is TGCGCCAGCAGCCAAGAGGACGGGGCTGGGGCCAACGTCCTGACTTTC.

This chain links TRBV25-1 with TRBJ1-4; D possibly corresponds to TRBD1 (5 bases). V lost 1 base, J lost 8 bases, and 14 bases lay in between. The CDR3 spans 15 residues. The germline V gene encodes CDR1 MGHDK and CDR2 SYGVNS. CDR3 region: CASSEWWGLGEKLFF. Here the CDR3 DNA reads TGTGCCAGCAGTGAATGGTGGGGGTTGGGGGAAAAACTGTTTTTT. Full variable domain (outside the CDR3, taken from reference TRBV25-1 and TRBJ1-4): EADIYQTPRYLVIGTGKKITLECSQTMGHDKMYWYQQDPGMELHLIHYSYGVNSTEKGDLSSESTVSRIRTEHFPLTLESARPSHTSQYLCASSEWWGLGEKLFFGSGTQLSVL.

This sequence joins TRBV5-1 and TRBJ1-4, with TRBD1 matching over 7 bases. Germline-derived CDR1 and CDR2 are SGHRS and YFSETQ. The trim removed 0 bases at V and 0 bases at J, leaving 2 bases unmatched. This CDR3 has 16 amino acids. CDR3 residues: CASSLGQGATNEKLFF. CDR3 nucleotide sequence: TGCGCCAGCAGCTTGGGACAGGGTGCAACTAATGAAAAACTGTTTTTT.

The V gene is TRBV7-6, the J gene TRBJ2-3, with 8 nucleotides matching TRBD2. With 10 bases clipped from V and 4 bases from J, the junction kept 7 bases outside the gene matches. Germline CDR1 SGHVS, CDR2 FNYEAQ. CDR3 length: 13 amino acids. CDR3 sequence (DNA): TGTGCCATCTCGGGGGGGAGGGCAGATACGCAGTATTTT. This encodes CAISGGRADTQYF.

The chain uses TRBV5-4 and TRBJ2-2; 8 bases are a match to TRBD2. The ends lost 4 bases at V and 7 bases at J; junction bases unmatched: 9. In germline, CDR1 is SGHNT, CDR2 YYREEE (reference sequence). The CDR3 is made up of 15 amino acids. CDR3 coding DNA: TGTGCCAGCAGCCCCGGGACTAGTTTGATCGGGGAGCTGTTTTTT. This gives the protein CASSPGTSLIGELFF. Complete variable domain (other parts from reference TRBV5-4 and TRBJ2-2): ETGVTQSPTHLIKTRGQQVTLRCSSQSGHNTVSWYQQALGQGPQFIFQYYREEENGRGNFPPRFSGLQFPNYSSELNVNALELDDSALYLCASSPGTSLIGELFFGEGSRLTVL.

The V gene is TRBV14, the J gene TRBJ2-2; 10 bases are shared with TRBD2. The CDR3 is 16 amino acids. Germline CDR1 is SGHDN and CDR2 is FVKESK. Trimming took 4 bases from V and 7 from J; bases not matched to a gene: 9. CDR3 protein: CASSLRASGGIGELFF. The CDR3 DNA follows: TGTGCCAGCAGCCTACGGGCTAGCGGGGGTATCGGGGAGCTGTTTTTT.

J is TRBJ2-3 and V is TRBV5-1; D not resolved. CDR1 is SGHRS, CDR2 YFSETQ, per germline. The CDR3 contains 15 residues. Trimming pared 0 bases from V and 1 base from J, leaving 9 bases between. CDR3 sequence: CASSLDGPGTDTQYF. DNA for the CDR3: TGCGCCAGCAGCTTGGACGGGCCGGGCACAGATACGCAGTATTTT. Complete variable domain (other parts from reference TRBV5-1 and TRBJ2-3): KAGVTQTPRYLIKTRGQQVTLSCSPISGHRSVSWYQQTPGQGLQFLFEYFSETQRNKGNFPGRFSGRQFSNSRSEMNVSTLELGDSALYLCASSLDGPGTDTQYFGPGTRLTVL.

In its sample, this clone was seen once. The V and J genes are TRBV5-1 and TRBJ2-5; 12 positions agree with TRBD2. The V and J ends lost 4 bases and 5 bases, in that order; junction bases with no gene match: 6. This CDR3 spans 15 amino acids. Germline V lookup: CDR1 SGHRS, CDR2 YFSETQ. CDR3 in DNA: TGCGCCAGCAGCCTTGTGACTAGCGGGGGTGAGACCCAGTACTTC. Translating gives CASSLVTSGGETQYF.

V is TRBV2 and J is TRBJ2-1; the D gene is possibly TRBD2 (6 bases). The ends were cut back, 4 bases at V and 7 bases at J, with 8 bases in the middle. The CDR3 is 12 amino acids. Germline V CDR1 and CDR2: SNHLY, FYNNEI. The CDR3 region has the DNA TGTGCCAGCAGTGCCCGGGGGAATGAGCAGTTCTTC. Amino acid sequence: CASSARGNEQFF.

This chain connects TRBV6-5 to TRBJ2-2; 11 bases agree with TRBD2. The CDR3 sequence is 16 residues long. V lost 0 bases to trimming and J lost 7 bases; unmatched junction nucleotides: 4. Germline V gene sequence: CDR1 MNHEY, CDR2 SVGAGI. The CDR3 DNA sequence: TGTGCCAGCAGTTACTCTAGCGGGAGGGCCGGCGGGGAGCTGTTTTTT. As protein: CASSYSSGRAGGELFF.

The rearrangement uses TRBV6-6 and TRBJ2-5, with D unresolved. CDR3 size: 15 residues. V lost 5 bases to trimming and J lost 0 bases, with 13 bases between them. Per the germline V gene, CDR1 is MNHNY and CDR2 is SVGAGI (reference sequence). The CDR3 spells CASSPPPLYQETQYF. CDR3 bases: TGTGCCAGCAGTCCACCCCCACTCTACCAAGAGACCCAGTACTTC.

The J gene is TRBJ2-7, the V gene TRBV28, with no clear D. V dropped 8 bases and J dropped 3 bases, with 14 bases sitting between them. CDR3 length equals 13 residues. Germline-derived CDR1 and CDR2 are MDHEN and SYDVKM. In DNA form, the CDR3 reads TGTGCCAGCTTGGGATCACCCGACTACGAGCAGTACTTC. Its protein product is CASLGSPDYEQYF.

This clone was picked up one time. This chain's CDR3 is CASSLASGGRLSYNEQFF. The CDR3 nucleotides are TGTGCCAGCAGCTTGGCTAGCGGGGGCCGTCTCTCCTACAATGAGCAGTTCTTC. The J gene is TRBJ2-1, the V gene TRBV5-6; 10 positions match TRBD2. Germline assignment: CDR1 SGHDT and CDR2 YYEEEE. V was pared by 0 bases and J by 0 bases, with 6 bases of the junction left unmatched. This CDR3 has 18 amino acids.

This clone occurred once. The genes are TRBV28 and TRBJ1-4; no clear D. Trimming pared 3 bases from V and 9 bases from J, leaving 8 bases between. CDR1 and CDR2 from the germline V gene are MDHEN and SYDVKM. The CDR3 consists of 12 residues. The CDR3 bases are TGTGCCAGCAGTTTGAACGGTCAAAAACTGTTTTTT. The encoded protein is CASSLNGQKLFF. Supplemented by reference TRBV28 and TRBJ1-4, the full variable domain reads DVKVTQSSRYLVKRTGEKVFLECVQDMDHENMFWYRQDPGLGLRLIYFSYDVKMKEKGDIPEGYSVSREKKERFSLILESASTNQTSMYLCASSLNGQKLFFGSGTQLSVL.

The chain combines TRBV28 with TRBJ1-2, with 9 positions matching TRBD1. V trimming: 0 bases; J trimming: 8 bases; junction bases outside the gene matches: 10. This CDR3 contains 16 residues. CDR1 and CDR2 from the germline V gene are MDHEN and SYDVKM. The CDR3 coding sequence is TGTGCCAGCAGTTTATGGCTAACCGGGACAGGGAACGGCTACACCTTC. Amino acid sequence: CASSLWLTGTGNGYTF.

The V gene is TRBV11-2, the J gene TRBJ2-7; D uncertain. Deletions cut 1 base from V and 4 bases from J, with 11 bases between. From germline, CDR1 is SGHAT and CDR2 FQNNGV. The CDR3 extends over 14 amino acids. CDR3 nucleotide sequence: TGTGCCAGCAGCTTAGGGCGATCTGGATACGAGCAGTACTTC. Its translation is CASSLGRSGYEQYF.

CDR3 nucleotide sequence: TGTGCCAGCAGTTACGGACTATTGGGGGAGCTGTTTTTT. Translated: CASSYGLLGELFF. V usage is TRBV6-5 and J usage is TRBJ2-2, with a tentative D call TRBD2 (6 bases). CDR1 and CDR2 from the germline V gene are MNHEY and SVGAGI. With 2 bases removed from V and 8 bases from J, the gap between germline ends came to 9 bases. The CDR3 loop spans 13 amino acids.

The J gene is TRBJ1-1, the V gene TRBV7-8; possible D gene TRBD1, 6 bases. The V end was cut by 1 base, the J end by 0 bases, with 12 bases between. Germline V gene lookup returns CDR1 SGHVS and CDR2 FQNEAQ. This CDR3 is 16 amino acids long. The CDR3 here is CASSLGFRGLNTEAFF. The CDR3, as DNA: TGTGCCAGCAGCTTAGGGTTCAGGGGATTGAACACTGAAGCTTTCTTT. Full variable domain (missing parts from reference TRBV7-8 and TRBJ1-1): GAGVSQSPRYKVAKRGQDVALRCDPISGHVSLFWYQQALGQGPEFLTYFQNEAQLDKSGLPSDRFFAERPEGSVSTLKIQRTQQEDSAVYLCASSLGFRGLNTEAFFGQGTRLTVV.

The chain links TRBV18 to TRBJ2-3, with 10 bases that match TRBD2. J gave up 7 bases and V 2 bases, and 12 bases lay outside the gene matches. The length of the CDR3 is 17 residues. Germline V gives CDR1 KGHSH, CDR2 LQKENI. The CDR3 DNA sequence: TGTGCCAGCTCACCAGCACCGCTAGCGGGGGATTCTAATACGCAGTATTTT. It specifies CASSPAPLAGDSNTQYF.

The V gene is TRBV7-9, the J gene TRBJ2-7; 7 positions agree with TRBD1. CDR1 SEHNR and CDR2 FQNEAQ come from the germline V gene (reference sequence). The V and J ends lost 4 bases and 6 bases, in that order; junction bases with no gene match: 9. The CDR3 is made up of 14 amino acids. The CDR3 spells CASSSTDREAEQYF. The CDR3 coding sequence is TGTGCCAGCAGCTCAACCGACAGGGAAGCCGAGCAGTACTTC.

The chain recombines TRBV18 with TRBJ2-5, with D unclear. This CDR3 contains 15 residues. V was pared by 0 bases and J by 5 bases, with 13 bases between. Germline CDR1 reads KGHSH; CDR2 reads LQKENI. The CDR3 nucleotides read TGTGCCAGCTCACCACCGGGCCTGAACGGGGAGACCCAGTACTTC. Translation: CASSPPGLNGETQYF. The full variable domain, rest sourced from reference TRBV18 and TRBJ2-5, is NAGVMQNPRHLVRRRGQEARLRCSPMKGHSHVYWYRQLPEEGLKFMVYLQKENIIDESGMPKERFSAEFPKEGPSILRIQQVVRGDSAAYFCASSPPGLNGETQYFGPGTRLLVL.